The 27 T cell receptor beta chains listed next were all sequenced from one sample in a study of blood T cell repertoires in COVID-19. The table came from immunoSEQ multiplex PCR; TCRdb's copy has only in-frame clones and leaves some out. The sample includes about 55,000 clones, roughly 80% of them seen just once. The sequenced sample was peripheral blood. These receptors were collected from a human donor in a cohort sampled during active or convalescent COVID-19.

V and J are TRBV6-5 and TRBJ1-4; D is unclear. CDR3 length equals 14 residues. CDR1 is MNHEY and CDR2 is SVGAGI in the germline V gene. Trimming took 6 bases from V and 8 from J, leaving 16 bases between them. CDR3 region: CASRGGISGEKLFF. The CDR3 nucleotides are TGTGCCAGCAGGGGAGGGATTTCGGGGGAAAAACTGTTTTTT.

The chain couples TRBV3-1 (or the pseudogene TRBV3-2) to TRBJ2-5, with 16 bases matching TRBD2. Germline values: CDR1 LGHDT, CDR2 YNNKEL (reference sequence). The ends lost 6 bases at V and 5 bases at J; junction bases unmatched: 3. The CDR3 has 15 amino acids. The CDR3 DNA is TGTGCCAGCAGGGGACTAGCGGGGGGGTCCGAGACCCAGTACTTC. It encodes CASRGLAGGSETQYF.

This rearrangement joins TRBV9 to TRBJ1-1; maybe TRBD1 (5 bases). Germline loops: CDR1 SGDLS, CDR2 YYNGEE. This CDR3 comprises 14 residues. Between the trimmed V and J ends, which lost 4 bases and 3 bases, there was a span of 13 bases. The CDR3 is CASSLIGTYTEAFF. The CDR3 bases are TGTGCCAGCAGCCTCATAGGGACTTACACTGAAGCTTTCTTT.

This clone was seen only a few times. The V gene is TRBV6-2 or TRBV6-3, the J gene TRBJ2-1, with D tentatively TRBD2 (6 bases). V lost 2 bases and J lost 3, with 11 bases in between. The CDR3 loop spans 15 amino acids. CDR1 is MNHEY and CDR2 is SVGEGT in the germline V gene. The CDR3: CASSYPGGNYNEQFF. The CDR3 DNA reads TGTGCCAGCAGTTACCCCGGCGGGAACTACAATGAGCAGTTCTTC.

The J gene is TRBJ1-5, the V gene TRBV7-2; D unclear. Germline V CDR1 and CDR2: SGHTA, FQGNSA. Trimming removed 5 bases at V and 4 bases at J, with 15 bases between. This CDR3 region has 15 residues. CDR3 in amino acids: CASSPFYGVNQPQHF. CDR3 coding DNA: TGTGCCAGCAGCCCTTTTTACGGGGTAAATCAGCCCCAGCATTTT.

The genes are TRBV7-2 and TRBJ1-1; possible D gene TRBD1, 6 bases. This CDR3 spans 15 amino acids. Germline assignment: CDR1 SGHTA and CDR2 FQGNSA. V shed 5 bases and J shed 4 bases, with 17 bases lying between them. CDR3 protein: CASSPFSQGFTEAFF. The CDR3 DNA follows: TGTGCCAGCAGCCCCTTTTCGCAGGGGTTCACTGAAGCTTTCTTT.

The chain combines TRBV11-2 with TRBJ2-5; 10 nucleotides line up with TRBD2. Germline lookup yields CDR1 SGHAT and CDR2 FQNNGV. J gave up 2 bases and V 1 base, and 7 bases lay outside the gene matches. The CDR3 length is 17 residues. The CDR3 nucleotides read TGTGCCAGCAGCTTAGTAGCTAGCGGGGGCCCTCAAGAGACCCAGTACTTC. This gives the protein CASSLVASGGPQETQYF.

J is TRBJ2-3 and V is TRBV3-1 (or the pseudogene TRBV3-2); 9 bases agree with TRBD2. The CDR3 contains 15 residues. In germline, CDR1 is LGHDT, CDR2 YNNKEL (reference sequence). The J segment lost 6 bases and the V segment lost 0 bases, leaving 4 bases of the junction unmatched. The CDR3 here is CASSQDWLAGDTQYF. In nucleotides, the CDR3 is TGTGCCAGCAGCCAAGACTGGCTAGCGGGGGATACGCAGTATTTT.

V is TRBV19 and J is TRBJ1-3, with D tentatively TRBD1 (5 bases). V gave up 3 bases and J gave up 4 bases, with 13 bases separating them. The V gene's germline CDR1 is LNHDA and CDR2 SQIVND (reference sequence). The CDR3 is 15 amino acids. CDR3 in DNA: TGTGCCAGTAGTATCCGGGGGGGTGCCGGAAACACCATATATTTT. This gives the protein CASSIRGGAGNTIYF.

The chain is built from TRBV27 and TRBJ1-1; D remains ambiguous. V lost 0 bases and J 0 bases, leaving 11 bases between the germline ends. Germline V CDR1 and CDR2: MNHEY, SMNVEV (reference sequence). The CDR3 totals 16 residues. The chain's CDR3 is CASSLSGGRLNTEAFF. The CDR3 DNA is TGTGCCAGCAGTTTATCCGGCGGCCGATTGAACACTGAAGCTTTCTTT.

This chain uses TRBV3-1 (or the pseudogene TRBV3-2) with TRBJ2-1; 7 nucleotides match TRBD1. The germline V gene encodes CDR1 LGHDT and CDR2 YNNKEL (reference sequence). Trimming removed 1 base from V and 9 bases from J; junction bases left unmatched: 9. This CDR3 region has 15 residues. Written as DNA, the CDR3 is TGTGCCAGCAGCCAAGGAGGAGACAGGGCGGGTGAGCAGTTCTTC. Translating gives CASSQGGDRAGEQFF.

This rearrangement joins TRBV13 to TRBJ1-1; tentative D call: TRBD1 (5 bases). Trimming removed 1 base from V and 4 bases from J, with 13 bases in between. The length of the CDR3 is 15 residues. CDR1 and CDR2 (germline): PRHDT, FYEKMQ (reference sequence). The CDR3 loop reads CASSLEGETGTEAFF. For the CDR3, the DNA is TGTGCCAGCAGCTTAGAAGGGGAAACGGGCACTGAAGCTTTCTTT.

The count of this clone is one. The chain links TRBV27 to TRBJ1-1, with TRBD1 matching over 10 bases. The CDR3 spans 17 residues. Per the germline V gene, CDR1 is MNHEY and CDR2 is SMNVEV (reference sequence). J lost 7 bases, V lost 8 bases, and 19 bases had no gene match. CDR3 in amino acids: CASLGLIPGQGLVEAFF. The CDR3 DNA is TGTGCCAGCCTCGGGTTGATACCGGGACAGGGGTTGGTTGAAGCTTTCTTT.

J is TRBJ1-1 and V is TRBV19, with 8 nucleotides matching TRBD1. CDR3 length: 13 residues. Germline V gene lookup returns CDR1 LNHDA and CDR2 SQIVND (reference sequence). V was clipped by 5 bases and J by 6 bases; unmatched bases: 5. CDR3 residues: CASSWGTGAEAFF. CDR3 coding DNA: TGTGCCAGTAGTTGGGGGACAGGAGCTGAAGCTTTCTTT.

This clone was recorded a few times. The J gene is TRBJ2-2, the V gene TRBV11-2; D not resolved. The germline V gene encodes CDR1 SGHAT and CDR2 FQNNGV. V was clipped by 5 bases and J by 4 bases, with 8 bases between them. The CDR3 sequence is 13 residues long. For the CDR3, the DNA is TGTGCCAGCAGCCCCGAGGCCACCGGGGAGCTGTTTTTT. It specifies CASSPEATGELFF.

V usage is TRBV6-2 or TRBV6-3 and J usage is TRBJ2-7; D call uncertain. CDR3 length: 15 amino acids. V lost 2 bases, J lost 4 bases, and 15 bases lay in between. The germline V gene encodes CDR1 MNHEY and CDR2 SVGEGT. In DNA form, the CDR3 reads TGTGCCAGCAGTTACCCTACAGCAGCATCTTACGAGCAGTACTTC. This encodes CASSYPTAASYEQYF.

This chain uses TRBV19 with TRBJ1-3; TRBD1 aligns across 7 bases. V lost 5 bases, J lost 0 bases, and 7 bases stayed unmatched. CDR3 length: 16 residues. The germline V gene has CDR1 LNHDA and CDR2 SQIVND (reference sequence). This chain's CDR3 is CASSFRQGGSGNTIYF. The CDR3 DNA follows: TGTGCCAGTAGTTTCCGACAGGGAGGCTCTGGAAACACCATATATTTT.

The J gene is TRBJ2-5, the V gene TRBV9; TRBD2 matches 11 bases. Germline CDR1 is SGDLS and CDR2 is YYNGEE. CDR3 length: 15 residues. The trim removed 6 bases at V and 1 base at J, leaving 5 bases unmatched. CDR3 sequence: CASTLAGVPQETQYF. CDR3 DNA: TGTGCCAGCACACTAGCGGGGGTACCCCAAGAGACCCAGTACTTC.

In DNA form, the CDR3 reads TGTGCCAGCGGTCGACCCTTAGCGGGGGGGCCGAACGAGCAGTACTTC. Residues: CASGRPLAGGPNEQYF. The chain employs TRBV3-1 (or the pseudogene TRBV3-2) and TRBJ2-7; the match to TRBD2 covers 11 bases. Germline loops: CDR1 LGHDT, CDR2 YNNKEL (reference sequence). The CDR3 has 16 amino acids. V shed 8 bases, J shed 5 bases, and the junction held 14 bases outside the gene matches.

The chain links TRBV12-3 or TRBV12-4 to TRBJ2-5; weak D call: TRBD1 (5 bases). V gave up 6 bases and J gave up 5 bases, with 13 bases separating them. This CDR3 spans 13 amino acids. The CDR3 nucleotides are TGTGCCAGCAGGACGGACATGTTGGAGACCCAGTACTTC. Protein: CASRTDMLETQYF.

The chain has TRBV6-2 or TRBV6-3 and TRBJ2-7; possible D gene TRBD2, 5 bases. The length of the CDR3 is 13 residues. V was shortened by 3 bases and J by 2 bases, with 8 bases between the two germline ends. Per the germline V gene, CDR1 is MNHEY and CDR2 is SVGEGT. The CDR3 DNA follows: TGTGCCAGCAGTTATGCCGGGGCCTACGAGCAGTACTTC. Translation gives CASSYAGAYEQYF.

This clone has more than one count but fewer than ten. V and J are TRBV3-1 (or the pseudogene TRBV3-2) and TRBJ1-5; no clear D gene. The CDR3 runs 13 residues. Trimming took off 0 bases at V and 7 bases at J, with 7 bases between the two ends. Germline loops: CDR1 LGHDT, CDR2 YNNKEL (reference sequence). CDR3 sequence reads: CASSQDRLQPQHF. The CDR3 DNA is TGTGCCAGCAGCCAAGACAGGTTGCAGCCCCAGCATTTT.

This chain connects TRBV9 to TRBJ2-3; 12 bases are shared with TRBD2. V lost 0 bases and J lost 5; bases outside the gene matches: 4. The CDR3 covers 16 residues. CDR1 is SGDLS, CDR2 YYNGEE, per germline. DNA of the CDR3: TGTGCCAGCAGCGTAGTTCTAGCGGGGGGGGTAGATACGCAGTATTTT. This gives the protein CASSVVLAGGVDTQYF.

V gene TRBV6-6 combines with J gene TRBJ1-1, with D hard to call. V lost 6 bases to trimming and J lost 6 bases, with 14 bases between them. Per the germline V gene, CDR1 is MNHNY and CDR2 is SVGAGI (reference sequence). The CDR3 consists of 13 residues. CDR3 in amino acids: CASSPGDRAEAFF. DNA for the CDR3: TGTGCCAGCAGCCCCGGGGATCGCGCTGAAGCTTTCTTT.

The gene calls are TRBV6-2 or TRBV6-3 and TRBJ2-7, with D tentatively TRBD1 (6 bases). Germline values: CDR1 MNHEY, CDR2 SVGEGT. The CDR3 is 14 amino acids. The ends were cut back, 5 bases at V and 2 bases at J, with 13 bases in the middle. The CDR3 here is CASSRTAPPYEQYF. CDR3 nucleotides: TGTGCCAGCAGTCGGACAGCCCCCCCCTACGAGCAGTACTTC.

The V gene is TRBV11-2, the J gene TRBJ1-1, with D tentatively TRBD1 (6 bases). In germline, CDR1 is SGHAT, CDR2 FQNNGV. This CDR3 has 14 amino acids. V lost 5 bases to trimming and J lost 4 bases, with 14 bases between them. The CDR3 sequence is CASSGLIRGTEAFF. CDR3 bases: TGTGCCAGCAGCGGCCTAATCAGGGGCACTGAAGCTTTCTTT.

The CDR3 spells CASSRDGTGGEQYF. The CDR3 coding sequence is TGTGCCAGCAGCCGGGACGGAACAGGGGGCGAGCAGTACTTC. J is TRBJ2-7 and V is TRBV7-2, with TRBD1 matching over 8 bases. In germline, CDR1 is SGHTA, CDR2 FQGNSA. The CDR3 consists of 14 residues. Trimming at V came to 5 bases and at J to 6 bases, leaving 9 bases not matched to a gene.